This T cell receptor (beta chain) was retrieved from a study of OX40 agonist ivuxolimab in advanced cancers. The wider study: Dose-escalation cases comprised hepatocellular carcinoma, melanoma, renal cell or head and neck cancer.

Trimming took 1 base from V and 2 from J, leaving 12 bases between them. Germline CDR1 and CDR2: SGHVS and FNYEAQ. CDR3 size: 15 residues. Sequencing used immunoSEQ multiplex PCR; TCRdb keeps in-frame clones, though not all of them. The table shows some 81,000 clones, with 65% to 85% occurring only once. The TCR sequence derives from an adult with an advanced solid tumor such as melanoma, head and neck, liver or kidney cancer. V and J are TRBV7-6 and TRBJ2-7, with D perhaps TRBD1 (7 bases). This specimen was CD4+ or CD8+ T cells sorted from blood, taken in a trial of the OX40 agonist ivuxolimab. The CDR3 DNA reads TGTGCCAGCAGCTTAGTGGCCAGGGGGGCCTACGAGCAGTACTTC. Translated, it gives CASSLVARGAYEQYF.